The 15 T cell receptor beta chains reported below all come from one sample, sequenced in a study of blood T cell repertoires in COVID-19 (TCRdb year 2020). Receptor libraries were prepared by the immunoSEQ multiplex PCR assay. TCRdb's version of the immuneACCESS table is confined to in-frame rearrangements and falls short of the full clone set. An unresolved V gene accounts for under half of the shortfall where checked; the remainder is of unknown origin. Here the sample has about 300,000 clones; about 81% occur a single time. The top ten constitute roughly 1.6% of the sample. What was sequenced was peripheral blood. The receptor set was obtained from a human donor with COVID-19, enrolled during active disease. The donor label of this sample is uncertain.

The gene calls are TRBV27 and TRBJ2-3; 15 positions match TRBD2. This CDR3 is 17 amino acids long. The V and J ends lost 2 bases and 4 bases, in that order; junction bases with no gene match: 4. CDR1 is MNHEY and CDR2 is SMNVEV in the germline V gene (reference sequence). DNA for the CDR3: TGTGCCAGCAGTTTACGGGGACTAGCGGGAGGAGCAGATACGCAGTATTTT. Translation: CASSLRGLAGGADTQYF.

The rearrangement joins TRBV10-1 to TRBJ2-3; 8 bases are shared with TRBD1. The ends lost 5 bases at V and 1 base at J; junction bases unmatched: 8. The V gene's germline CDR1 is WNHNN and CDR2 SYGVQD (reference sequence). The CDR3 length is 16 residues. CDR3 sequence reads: CASSLRTGPGTDTQYF. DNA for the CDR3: TGCGCCAGCAGTCTCCGGACAGGGCCCGGCACAGATACGCAGTATTTT.

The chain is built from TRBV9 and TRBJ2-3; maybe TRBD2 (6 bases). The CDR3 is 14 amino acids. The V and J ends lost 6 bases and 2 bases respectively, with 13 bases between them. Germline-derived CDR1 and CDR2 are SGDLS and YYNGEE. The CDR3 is CASTPTRATDTQYF. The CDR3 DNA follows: TGTGCCAGCACCCCGACTAGGGCCACAGATACGCAGTATTTT.

CDR3 sequence reads: CASSFEQAGETQYF. CDR3 DNA: TGTGCCAGCAGTTTTGAGCAGGCCGGAGAGACCCAGTACTTC. This chain joins TRBV27 and TRBJ2-5; D gene uncertain. The germline CDR1 and CDR2 sequences are MNHEY and SMNVEV (reference sequence). The CDR3 runs to 14 residues. V was shortened by 3 bases and J by 4 bases, with 12 bases between the two germline ends.

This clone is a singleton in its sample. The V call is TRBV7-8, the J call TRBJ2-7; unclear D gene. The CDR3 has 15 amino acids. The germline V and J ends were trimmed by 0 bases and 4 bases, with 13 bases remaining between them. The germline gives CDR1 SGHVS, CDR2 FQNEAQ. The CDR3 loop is CASSLAFMSSYEQYF. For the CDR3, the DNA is TGTGCCAGCAGCTTAGCATTCATGAGTAGTTACGAGCAGTACTTC.

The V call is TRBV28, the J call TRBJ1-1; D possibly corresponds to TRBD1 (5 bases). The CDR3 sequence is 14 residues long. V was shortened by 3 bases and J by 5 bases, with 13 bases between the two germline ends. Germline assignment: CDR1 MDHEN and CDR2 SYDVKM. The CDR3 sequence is CASSLRGWETEAFF. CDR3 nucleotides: TGTGCCAGCAGTTTGCGGGGGTGGGAGACTGAAGCTTTCTTT.

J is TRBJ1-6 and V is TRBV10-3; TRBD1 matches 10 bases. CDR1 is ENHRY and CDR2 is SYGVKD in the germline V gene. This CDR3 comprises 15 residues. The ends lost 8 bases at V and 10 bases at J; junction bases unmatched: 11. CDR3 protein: CAISAGTGEWSPLHF. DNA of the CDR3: TGTGCCATCTCCGCCGGGACAGGGGAATGGTCACCCCTCCACTTT.

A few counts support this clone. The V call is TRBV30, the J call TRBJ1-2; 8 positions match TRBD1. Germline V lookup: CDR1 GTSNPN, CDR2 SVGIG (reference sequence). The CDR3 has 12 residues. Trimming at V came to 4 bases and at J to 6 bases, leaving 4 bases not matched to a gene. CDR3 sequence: CAWIYRGDGYTF. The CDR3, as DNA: TGTGCCTGGATATACAGGGGGGATGGCTACACCTTC.

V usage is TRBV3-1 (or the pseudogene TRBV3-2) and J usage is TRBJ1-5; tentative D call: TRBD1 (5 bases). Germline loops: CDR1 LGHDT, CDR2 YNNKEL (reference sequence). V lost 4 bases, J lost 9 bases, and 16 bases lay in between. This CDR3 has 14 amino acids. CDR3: CASSRGRDSGPQHF. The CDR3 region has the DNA TGTGCCAGCAGCCGGGGGAGGGACTCGGGGCCCCAGCATTTT.

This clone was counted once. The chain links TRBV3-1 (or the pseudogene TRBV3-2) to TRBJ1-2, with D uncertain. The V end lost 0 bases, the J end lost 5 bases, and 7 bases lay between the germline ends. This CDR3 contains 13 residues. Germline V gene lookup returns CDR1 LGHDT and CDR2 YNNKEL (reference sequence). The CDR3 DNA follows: TGTGCCAGCAGCCAAGACAGTATATATGGCTACACCTTC. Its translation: CASSQDSIYGYTF.

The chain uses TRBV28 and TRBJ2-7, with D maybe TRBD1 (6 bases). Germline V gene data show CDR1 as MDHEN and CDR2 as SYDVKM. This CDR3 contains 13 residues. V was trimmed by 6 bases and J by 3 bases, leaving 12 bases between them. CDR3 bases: TGTGCCAGCAGGATAGGACAGAACTACGAGCAGTACTTC. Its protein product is CASRIGQNYEQYF.

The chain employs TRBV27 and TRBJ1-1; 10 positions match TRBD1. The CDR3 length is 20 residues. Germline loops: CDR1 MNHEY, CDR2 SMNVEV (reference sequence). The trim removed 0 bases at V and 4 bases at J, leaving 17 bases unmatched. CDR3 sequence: CASSLSVRGVGQGRSTEAFF. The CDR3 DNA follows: TGTGCCAGCAGTTTATCAGTAAGAGGTGTGGGACAGGGGCGGAGCACTGAAGCTTTCTTT.

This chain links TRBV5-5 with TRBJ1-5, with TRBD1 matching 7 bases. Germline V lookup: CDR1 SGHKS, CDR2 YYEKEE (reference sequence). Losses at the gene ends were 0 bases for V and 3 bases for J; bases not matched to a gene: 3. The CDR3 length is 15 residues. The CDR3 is CASSLGQGFNQPQHF. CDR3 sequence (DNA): TGTGCCAGCAGCTTGGGACAGGGTTTCAATCAGCCCCAGCATTTT.

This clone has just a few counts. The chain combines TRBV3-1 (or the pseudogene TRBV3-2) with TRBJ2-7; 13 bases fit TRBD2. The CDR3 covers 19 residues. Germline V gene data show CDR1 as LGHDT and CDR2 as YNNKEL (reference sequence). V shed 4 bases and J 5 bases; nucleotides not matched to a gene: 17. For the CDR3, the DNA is TGTGCCAGCAGCCCCTCTGGAGTGGGACTAGCGGGAAAGGGTGACGAGCAGTACTTC. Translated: CASSPSGVGLAGKGDEQYF.

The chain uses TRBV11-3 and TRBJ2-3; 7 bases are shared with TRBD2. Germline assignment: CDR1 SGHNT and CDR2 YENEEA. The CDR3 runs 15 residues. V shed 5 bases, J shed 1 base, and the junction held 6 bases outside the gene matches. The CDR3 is CASSQGLAGTDTQYF. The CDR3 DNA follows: TGTGCCAGCAGCCAAGGGCTAGCGGGCACAGATACGCAGTATTTT.